A selection of T cell receptor beta chains follows, all from one sample in a study of blood T cell repertoires in COVID-19. Here immunoSEQ multiplex PCR was the method, and the copy in TCRdb shows in-frame clones only, minus some. The data show around 280,000 clones, approximately 83% seen once. Source material: peripheral blood. All receptors derive from a woman under 40 who had recovered from COVID-19. Both conserved end residues are trimmed from each CDR3. Clone size is stated in some rows and not others, as once, few, many or a class when expanded.

V gene	clone size	CDR3 protein
TRBV7-2	.	ASSLAGGGTGELF
TRBV9	.	ASSVASSGGVYEQF
TRBV28	.	ASSPPAISYNEQF
TRBV7-2	.	ASSPKAGSYNEQF
TRBV3-1/TRBV3-2	.	ASSQDGRQPQH
TRBV27	.	ASSLSGTDTQY
TRBV27	.	ASSSTGKAF
TRBV27	.	ASSRGLAGGPRDTDTQY
TRBV6-6	.	ASSRGTSGGVAGELF
TRBV19	.	ASIPDRAGIYGYT
TRBV9	.	ASSVGAGDRSPLH
TRBV24-1	.	ATSEHGTVEQF
TRBV5-1	once	ASSGLEGNTIY
TRBV19	.	ASSITAGWSYEQY
TRBV7-2	once	ASSSAIGGSGELF
TRBV4-1	.	ASSRKRGEPTDTQY
TRBV2	.	ASSATPGTPNTGELF